The rows below give T cell receptor beta chains drawn from one sample of a study of cytomegalovirus exposure and HLA in healthy donors. The data were produced by immunoSEQ multiplex PCR, yet TCRdb's version contains in-frame clones alone and is incomplete. The sample lists under 150,000 clones; roughly 77% were seen once. Sample: PBMCs. The receptors here all came from a female donor in good health and CMV-seronegative. Both conserved end residues are part of each CDR3. The order of the fields is J gene, V gene, CDR3 length, clone size, D gene, CDR3 DNA, CDR3 protein. D genes are given only for firm matches. Clone size is shown for a subset of rows, as once, few, many or a class of expanded clone.

TRBJ1-2	TRBV7-2	15	once	TRBD1	TGTGCCAGCAGCTTAAATGGAGGACAGGGAGCTGGCTACACCTTC	CASSLNGGQGAGYTF
TRBJ2-1	TRBV7-2	19	once	TRBD2	TGTGCCAGCAGCTTAGCTGCGACTAGCGGGAAGGTCTCCTACAATGAGCAGTTCTTC	CASSLAATSGKVSYNEQFF
TRBJ1-6	TRBV5-1	16	-	-	TGCGCCAGCAGCTTGGCGGGGAGCTCCTATAATTCACCCCTCCACTTT	CASSLAGSSYNSPLHF
TRBJ2-3	TRBV5-1	15	-	-	TGCGCCAGCAGCGACGGGGGGCCTCAGGGAGATACGCAGTATTTT	CASSDGGPQGDTQYF
TRBJ2-5	TRBV10-3	17	-	TRBD2	TGTGCCATCAGTGAGTCGGGGCGGGGGGGCCTTCAAGAGACCCAGTACTTC	CAISESGRGGLQETQYF
TRBJ2-7	TRBV13	14	-	TRBD1	TGTGCCAGCAGCCTGTGGGACAGAGCCTACGAGCAGTACTTC	CASSLWDRAYEQYF
TRBJ2-7	TRBV7-6	14	-	-	TGTGCCAGCAGCTTACGTGGAGCACCCTACGAGCAGTACTTC	CASSLRGAPYEQYF
TRBJ2-7	TRBV7-6	14	-	TRBD1	TGTGCCAGCAGCTCAGGACAGGGAAGCTACGAGCAGTACTTC	CASSSGQGSYEQYF
TRBJ2-7	TRBV9	15	-	TRBD1	TGTGCCAGCAGCCCTCGGACAGGGGTATCCTACGAGCAGTACTTC	CASSPRTGVSYEQYF
TRBJ2-5	TRBV6-1	13	-	TRBD2	TGTGCCAGCGAGGCTAGCGGCCAAGAGACCCAGTACTTC	CASEASGQETQYF
TRBJ1-2	TRBV5-1	13	-	-	TGCGCCAGCAGCTTTAGGGGCAACTATGGCTACACCTTC	CASSFRGNYGYTF
TRBJ1-2	TRBV6-6	13	-	-	TGTGCCAGCGGTGGGGAGATAAGTTTGGGCTACACCTTC	CASGGEISLGYTF
TRBJ1-5	TRBV5-6	14	-	TRBD1	TGTGCCAGCAGCTTCGGACAGGGGAATTTGCCCCAGCATTTT	CASSFGQGNLPQHF
TRBJ2-1	TRBV9	15	-	-	TGTGCCAGCGCTGCTTTGTCTAGCTCCTACAATGAGCAGTTCTTC	CASAALSSSYNEQFF
TRBJ2-3	TRBV30	13	-	TRBD1	TGTGCCTGGACCGAGGGGGCTGGGGATACGCAGTATTTT	CAWTEGAGDTQYF
TRBJ2-7	TRBV9	15	-	TRBD1	TGTGCCAGCAGCGTAGAACAGGGGGATAACAGGGAGCAGTACTTC	CASSVEQGDNREQYF
TRBJ1-1	TRBV7-3	14	-	-	TGTGCCAGCAGAAGGACAGTCATGAACACTGAAGCTTTCTTT	CASRRTVMNTEAFF
TRBJ2-2	TRBV5-4	13	-	-	TGTGCCAGCCGAGAGCTAGCGTCCGGGGAGCTGTTTTTT	CASRELASGELFF
TRBJ2-7	TRBV21-1	13	-	-	TGTGCCAGCAGCCGGTTTGAGAGCTACGAGCAGTACTTC	CASSRFESYEQYF
TRBJ1-2	TRBV30	13	-	-	TGTGCCTGGACAGGGAGGTTTGACTATGGCTACACCTTC	CAWTGRFDYGYTF
TRBJ2-5	TRBV5-1	16	-	TRBD1	TGCGCCAGCACTCGGACAGGGGGGGACGAGCAAGAGACCCAGTACTTC	CASTRTGGDEQETQYF
TRBJ1-2	TRBV6-5	16	-	-	TGTGCCAGCAGTTCACCCAGACAATCATCTAACTATGGCTACACCTTC	CASSSPRQSSNYGYTF
TRBJ1-6	TRBV5-5	13	-	TRBD1	TGTGCCAGCAGCCCAGACAGGGATTCACCCCTCCACTTT	CASSPDRDSPLHF
TRBJ2-7	TRBV7-2	15	-	TRBD1	TGTGCCAGCAGCTTAGTCCAGGGACAGGGGAGGGAGCAGTACTTC	CASSLVQGQGREQYF
TRBJ2-3	TRBV5-1	15	-	TRBD2	TGCGCCAGCAGCGTAACTAGCGGGTACACAGATACGCAGTATTTT	CASSVTSGYTDTQYF
TRBJ2-1	TRBV19	11	many	-	TGTGCCAGTAGCCAGATGGATGAGCAGTTCTTC	CASSQMDEQFF
TRBJ2-2	TRBV7-8	17	-	-	TGTGCCAGCAGCCTAATTGCCAGCGCTACGAACACCGGGGAGCTGTTTTTT	CASSLIASATNTGELFF
TRBJ1-2	TRBV27	14	-	TRBD1	TGTGCCAGCAGTTTCTGGGGACAGGGCGGTGGCTACACCTTC	CASSFWGQGGGYTF
TRBJ2-7	TRBV7-2	12	-	-	TGTGCCAGCAGCTTACCCCTTTACGAGCAGTACTTC	CASSLPLYEQYF
TRBJ1-1	TRBV19	13	few	-	TGTGCCAGTATAGGCAGGGCAAACACTGAAGCTTTCTTT	CASIGRANTEAFF
TRBJ2-1	TRBV27	15	once	TRBD2	TGTGCCAGCAGCCCAGTACTAGCGGGAGGTGTTGAGCAGTTCTTC	CASSPVLAGGVEQFF
TRBJ2-7	TRBV28	14	once	TRBD1	TGTGCCAGCAGTCCGGGACAGGGGGCTTTTGAGCAGTACTTC	CASSPGQGAFEQYF
TRBJ2-2	TRBV2	16	-	TRBD2	TGTGCCAGCAGGGAAAGGACTAGCGCGGGGTCGGGGGAGCTGTTTTTT	CASRERTSAGSGELFF
TRBJ2-1	TRBV5-4	15	-	-	TGTGCCAGCAGCTTGTCAACAGGAACATACAATGAGCAGTTCTTC	CASSLSTGTYNEQFF
TRBJ1-1	TRBV6-6	13	-	-	TGTGCCAGCAGTTACTCGAAGCGGCGTGAAGCTTTCTTT	CASSYSKRREAFF
TRBJ2-1	TRBV7-3	15	-	-	TGTGCCAGCAGCTTTTTGGACAGCTCCTACAATGAGCAGTTCTTC	CASSFLDSSYNEQFF
TRBJ1-4	TRBV2	14	-	TRBD1	TGTGCCAGCAGAGGCAGGGGGGAGAATGAAAAACTGTTTTTT	CASRGRGENEKLFF
TRBJ2-2	TRBV5-1	14	-	TRBD1	TGCGCCAGCAGGGGACAGGGGGCCACCGGGGAGCTGTTTTTT	CASRGQGATGELFF
TRBJ2-3	TRBV21-1	19	-	-	TGTGCCAGCAGCAAACTTTTCGGGACTAGCGGGAGGGAGGAGGATACGCAGTATTTT	CASSKLFGTSGREEDTQYF
TRBJ1-6	TRBV7-9	15	-	-	TGTGCCAGCAGCTTAGCGCCTGGGGGGGGTTCACCCCTCCACTTT	CASSLAPGGGSPLHF
TRBJ2-7	TRBV21-1	15	few	-	TGTGCCAGCAGCAAAGCCGACAGGCACTCCTACGAGCAGTACTTC	CASSKADRHSYEQYF
TRBJ1-1	TRBV6-5	15	many	TRBD1	TGTGCCAGCAGTTACTCGAACAGGGGGAGAGGGGAAGCTTTCTTT	CASSYSNRGRGEAFF
TRBJ2-1	TRBV10-1	19	-	-	TGCGCCAGCTCGCCAGGGTATCTTACAATTGATAATGGGGATAATGAGCAGTTCTTC	CASSPGYLTIDNGDNEQFF
TRBJ2-3	TRBV15	16	-	-	TGTGCCACCAGCAGAGATACTGGGGCGGTGGGGGATACGCAGTATTTT	CATSRDTGAVGDTQYF
TRBJ2-1	TRBV4-3	13	-	-	TGCGCCAGCAGCCAACAGGGATACAATGAGCAGTTCTTC	CASSQQGYNEQFF